This T cell receptor beta chain emerged from a study of cytomegalovirus exposure and HLA in healthy donors. About this clone itself: The junction departs from germline at one end; a sequencing error may be responsible.

Donors were nominally healthy when sampled, though unrecorded immune exposures were likely. This CDR3 comprises 14 residues. Germline CDR1 is SEHNR and CDR2 is FQNEAQ (reference sequence). It was with 60 Vbeta and 13 Jbeta primers that the PCR ran. Per the study methods: In a later analysis, some 80 million unique TCR beta chains included roughly 11 million shared by two or more donors. The assay was immunoSEQ multiplex PCR, and TCRdb's table has in-frame clones only and misses some. V, J and clone size reflect that table, while D and trimming were determined from the DNA. The table lists about 130,000 clones, about 82% of them singletons.

Sequencing was performed on PBMCs. The sequence was collected from a young man in good health. The chain has TRBV7-9 and TRBJ2-7, with TRBD2 identical over 7 bases. CDR3 sequence reads: CSSSSGLTDYEQYF. As DNA, the CDR3 is TGTTCCAGCAGCTCGGGACTAACTGACTACGAGCAGTACTTC. The full variable domain, rest sourced from reference TRBV7-9 and TRBJ2-7, is DTGVSQNPRHKITKRGQNVTFRCDPISEHNRLYWYRQTLGQGPEFLTYFQNEAQLEKSRLLSDRFSAERPKGSFSTLEIQRTEQGDSAMYLCSSSSGLTDYEQYFGPGTRLTVT.